This TCR beta chain was retrieved from a study of T cell repertoires in cytomegalovirus infection. Study details: The authors used CMV epitopes that were HLA-C-restricted (recently identified) and HLA-B-restricted (well studied).

This clonotype was picked up many times. No antigen is known for it. Study results and limitations: CMV carriers having the relevant HLA were flagged by cumulative public TCR beta family frequency.

TCRdb reprocessed the reads via MiXCR and lists one record per CDR3 protein. The data show about 920,000 distinct CDR3 sequences, with less than 40% seen just once and about 14% held by the top ten. CDR3 length: 16 amino acids. The V gene's germline CDR1 is SEHNR and CDR2 FQNEAQ (reference sequence). V gave up 2 bases and J gave up 2 bases; unmatched junction bases: 8. This sample comprised cultured CD8+ T cells from PBMCs, obtained from culture after CMV antigen stimulation. The source is a human donor in good health (CMV status not recorded). Some clones in this sample may be carry-over from other donors' samples. The rearrangement links TRBV7-9 to TRBJ2-5; TRBD1 aligns across 7 bases. In DNA form, the CDR3 reads TGTGCCAGCAGCTTACCCCCTTGGGACAGACAAGAGACCCAGTACTTC. Its protein is CASSLPPWDRQETQYF.